These T cell receptor beta chains were read from a single sample in a study of shared clonotypes between healthy human individuals. Produced via immunoSEQ multiplex PCR; TCRdb's table is partial and in-frame only. The profile shows approximately 1.9 million clones, 90% to 95% of them singletons. What was sequenced was naive CD8+ T cells from PBMCs. The receptor source for this set is a man between 18 and 35 years old in good health. Some clones in this sample may be carry-over from other donors' samples. Each CDR3 is given with its conserved first and last residue. Each record gives: D gene, J gene, clone size, V gene, CDR3 protein, CDR3 DNA. D genes are given only for firm matches. Clone size appears in some rows only: once, few, many, or a class for an expanded clone.

D: NA; J: TRBJ2-2; size: NA; V: TRBV5-4; CDR3: CASSPIGLDGELFF; DNA: TGTGCCAGCAGCCCGATAGGGTTGGACGGGGAGCTGTTTTTT
D: TRBD2; J: TRBJ2-7; size: NA; V: TRBV11-2; CDR3: CASSPYGRAYGEQYF; DNA: TGTGCCAGCAGCCCTTACGGGAGGGCGTACGGGGAGCAGTACTTC
D: NA; J: TRBJ1-1; size: NA; V: TRBV6-5; CDR3: CASTAGGESTEAFF; DNA: TGTGCCAGCACCGCAGGAGGGGAGAGCACTGAAGCTTTCTTT
D: NA; J: TRBJ1-3; size: NA; V: TRBV28; CDR3: CASRFNTGSGNTIYF; DNA: TGTGCCAGCAGGTTCAACACCGGCTCTGGAAACACCATATATTTT
D: NA; J: TRBJ2-2; size: NA; V: TRBV19; CDR3: CASSILMAGGNSGELFF; DNA: TGTGCCAGTAGTATTTTGATGGCGGGTGGGAACAGCGGGGAGCTGTTTTTT
D: NA; J: TRBJ2-3; size: NA; V: TRBV7-9; CDR3: CASSLQLVDSADTQYF; DNA: TGTGCCAGCAGCTTACAACTAGTTGATTCGGCAGATACGCAGTATTTT
D: NA; J: TRBJ2-5; size: NA; V: TRBV27; CDR3: CASSPPRAMGTQYF; DNA: TGTGCCAGCAGTCCACCGAGGGCGATGGGGACCCAGTACTTC
D: NA; J: TRBJ2-2; size: NA; V: TRBV13; CDR3: CASSLWSGPTNTGELFF; DNA: TGTGCCAGCAGCTTATGGTCAGGACCGACCAACACCGGGGAGCTGTTTTTT
D: TRBD2; J: TRBJ2-7; size: NA; V: TRBV5-5; CDR3: CASSKTGTSGRVYEQYF; DNA: TGTGCCAGCAGTAAAACCGGGACTAGCGGGAGAGTTTACGAGCAGTACTTC
D: NA; J: TRBJ2-3; size: NA; V: TRBV11-2; CDR3: CASSFFPGWETDTQYF; DNA: TGTGCCAGCAGCTTCTTCCCGGGGTGGGAGACAGATACGCAGTATTTT
D: NA; J: TRBJ1-2; size: NA; V: TRBV7-9; CDR3: CASSSGVGNYGYTF; DNA: TGTGCCAGCAGCTCCGGGGTTGGAAATTATGGCTACACCTTC
D: NA; J: TRBJ2-7; size: NA; V: TRBV28; CDR3: CASNEGSGVAQYF; DNA: TGTGCCAGCAACGAAGGCTCAGGGGTCGCTCAGTACTTC
D: TRBD1; J: TRBJ2-7; size: NA; V: TRBV6-1; CDR3: CASSERDSPYEQYF; DNA: TGTGCCAGCAGTGAACGGGACAGTCCCTACGAGCAGTACTTC
D: NA; J: TRBJ2-1; size: once; V: TRBV7-6; CDR3: CASSSGPGYEQFF; DNA: TGTGCCAGCAGCTCGGGACCGGGCTATGAGCAGTTCTTC
D: NA; J: TRBJ2-5; size: NA; V: TRBV13; CDR3: CASSSGTETQYF; DNA: TGTGCCAGCAGCTCCGGCACGGAGACCCAGTACTTC
D: TRBD2; J: TRBJ2-1; size: once; V: TRBV29-1; CDR3: CSVRPGLGYNEQFF; DNA: TGCAGCGTACGGCCGGGACTAGGGTACAATGAGCAGTTCTTC
D: NA; J: TRBJ2-7; size: NA; V: TRBV5-6; CDR3: CASSARDSRSYEQYF; DNA: TGTGCCAGCAGCGCGCGGGACTCCAGATCCTACGAGCAGTACTTC
D: TRBD2; J: TRBJ2-1; size: NA; V: TRBV28; CDR3: CASSLAGNNEQFF; DNA: TGTGCCAGCAGCCTAGCGGGGAACAATGAGCAGTTCTTC
D: TRBD1; J: TRBJ2-2; size: NA; V: TRBV29-1; CDR3: CSVDGQGGAGELFF; DNA: TGCAGCGTTGATGGACAGGGGGGAGCCGGGGAGCTGTTTTTT
D: NA; J: TRBJ2-2; size: NA; V: TRBV29-1; CDR3: CSVTHPQNTGELFF; DNA: TGCAGCGTTACCCATCCTCAGAACACCGGGGAGCTGTTTTTT
D: TRBD2; J: TRBJ2-3; size: NA; V: TRBV5-8; CDR3: CASSLTSGTDTQYF; DNA: TGTGCCAGCAGCTTGACTAGCGGGACAGATACGCAGTATTTT
D: NA; J: TRBJ2-1; size: NA; V: TRBV7-9; CDR3: CASSAPAEAVNEQFF; DNA: TGTGCCAGCAGCGCCCCCGCTGAGGCGGTAAATGAGCAGTTCTTC
D: NA; J: TRBJ1-5; size: once; V: TRBV11-2; CDR3: CASSLGGGGSNQPQHF; DNA: TGTGCCAGCAGCTTAGGGGGGGGAGGTAGCAATCAGCCCCAGCATTTT
D: NA; J: TRBJ1-2; size: NA; V: TRBV2; CDR3: CASNGQFGYTF; DNA: TGTGCCAGCAATGGACAATTTGGCTACACCTTC
D: NA; J: TRBJ1-1; size: NA; V: TRBV19; CDR3: CASSIGRRALNTEAFF; DNA: TGTGCCAGTAGTATAGGGCGGAGGGCTTTGAACACTGAAGCTTTCTTT
D: NA; J: TRBJ2-1; size: NA; V: TRBV6-1; CDR3: CASRGLLGSYNEQFF; DNA: TGTGCCAGCAGAGGGTTACTAGGATCCTACAATGAGCAGTTCTTC
D: TRBD2; J: TRBJ2-3; size: once; V: TRBV5-1; CDR3: CASSLVVSREGLQDTDTQYF; DNA: TGCGCCAGCAGCTTGGTTGTCTCGCGGGAGGGCCTTCAAGATACAGATACGCAGTATTTT
D: TRBD2; J: TRBJ2-7; size: NA; V: TRBV11-2; CDR3: CASSLEGLNYEQYF; DNA: TGTGCCAGCAGCTTAGAGGGACTAAATTACGAGCAGTACTTC
D: TRBD1; J: TRBJ1-4; size: NA; V: TRBV6-1; CDR3: CASNPGQLNEKLFF; DNA: TGTGCCAGCAACCCGGGACAGCTTAATGAAAAACTGTTTTTT
D: NA; J: TRBJ1-1; size: NA; V: TRBV5-1; CDR3: CASSPELVERGAFF; DNA: TGCGCCAGCAGCCCAGAATTGGTGGAGAGGGGTGCTTTCTTT
D: NA; J: TRBJ1-5; size: NA; V: TRBV7-9; CDR3: CASSLEGQSYNQPQHF; DNA: TGTGCCAGCAGCTTAGAAGGACAGTCTTACAATCAGCCCCAGCATTTT